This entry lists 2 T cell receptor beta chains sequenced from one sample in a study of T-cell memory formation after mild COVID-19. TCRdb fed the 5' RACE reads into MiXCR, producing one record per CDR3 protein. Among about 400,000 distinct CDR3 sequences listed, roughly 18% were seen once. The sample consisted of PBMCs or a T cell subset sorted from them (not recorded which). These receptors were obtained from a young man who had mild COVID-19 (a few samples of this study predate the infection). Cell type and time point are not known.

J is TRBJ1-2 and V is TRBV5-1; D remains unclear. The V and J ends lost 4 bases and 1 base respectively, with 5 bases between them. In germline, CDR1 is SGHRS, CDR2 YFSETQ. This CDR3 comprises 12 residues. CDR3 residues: CASSEDNYGYTF. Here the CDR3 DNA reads TGCGCCAGCAGCGAAGATAACTATGGCTACACCTTC.

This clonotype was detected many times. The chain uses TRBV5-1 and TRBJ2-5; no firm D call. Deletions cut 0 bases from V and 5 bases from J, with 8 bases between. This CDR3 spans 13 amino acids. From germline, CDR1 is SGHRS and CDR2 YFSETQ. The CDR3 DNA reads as TGCGCCAGCAGCTTGGACGACGGGGAGACCCAGTACTTC. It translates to CASSLDDGETQYF.